The present T cell receptor (beta chain) was sequenced within a study of blood T cell repertoires in COVID-19. The CDR3 runs to 13 residues. The V end lost 4 bases, the J end lost 2 bases, and 8 bases lay between the germline ends. Germline values: CDR1 MDHEN, CDR2 SYDVKM. TCRdb's copy holds only in-frame clones and misses some; the assay was immunoSEQ multiplex PCR. The data contain 150,000 to 200,000 clones, 70% to 90% of them singletons. This receptor was obtained from an elderly woman with COVID-19, enrolled during active disease. The sequenced sample consisted of peripheral blood. The chain has TRBV28 and TRBJ1-2; D gene uncertain. The chain's CDR3 is CASSSPANYGYTF. The CDR3 bases are TGTGCCAGCAGTTCCCCTGCGAACTATGGCTACACCTTC.